A single sample is the source of the 26 T cell receptor beta chains below, sequenced in a study of T cell responses to AZD1222 COVID-19 vaccine. The assay was immunoSEQ multiplex PCR, and TCRdb's table has in-frame clones only and misses some. The sample yields some 130,000 clones, roughly 88% seen once. This sample comprised peripheral blood, obtained on day 0 of AZD1222 vaccination. These TCRs come from an adult in good health.

The chain links TRBV6-1 to TRBJ1-6; D possibly corresponds to TRBD1 (6 bases). CDR1 MNHNS and CDR2 SASEGT come from the germline V gene. The CDR3 runs 18 residues. V was clipped by 4 bases and J by 7 bases, with 23 bases between them. CDR3 nucleotide sequence: TGTGCCAGCAGTGGCCCAGGGGAAGGGGTCTATTCCAATTCACCCCTCCACTTT. Residues: CASSGPGEGVYSNSPLHF.

This chain links TRBV6-5 with TRBJ1-4; the D gene is possibly TRBD1 (6 bases). The CDR3 has 13 amino acids. Germline V CDR1 and CDR2: MNHEY, SVGAGI. Deletions cut 7 bases from V and 8 bases from J, with 14 bases between. This CDR3 is CASKETGREKLFF. CDR3 DNA: TGTGCCAGCAAGGAGACAGGAAGAGAAAAACTGTTTTTT.

The chain recombines TRBV19 with TRBJ2-4; perhaps TRBD1 as D (6 bases). This CDR3 region has 20 residues. CDR1 is LNHDA, CDR2 SQIVND, per germline (reference sequence). The V gene lost 5 bases and the J gene lost 1 base, with 27 bases spanning the gap. CDR3 nucleotide sequence: TGTGCCAGTAGTCCCCCTAAGGGCAGGGGTCCGAGGGGGGCCAAAAACATTCAGTACTTC. Protein: CASSPPKGRGPRGAKNIQYF.

This clone has a handful of counts. The chain has TRBV6-5 and TRBJ1-1; D possibly corresponds to TRBD1 (6 bases). This CDR3 has 13 amino acids. Germline V gives CDR1 MNHEY, CDR2 SVGAGI. Trimming took 6 bases from V and 8 from J, leaving 16 bases between them. CDR3 in DNA: TGTGCCAGCAGATTCCCAGGACAGATAGAAGCTTTCTTT. It yields the protein CASRFPGQIEAFF.

The chain is built from TRBV3-1 (or the pseudogene TRBV3-2) and TRBJ2-5; 13 nucleotides match TRBD2. V trimming: 4 bases; J trimming: 2 bases; junction bases outside the gene matches: 13. The germline V gene encodes CDR1 LGHDT and CDR2 YNNKEL (reference sequence). The CDR3 contains 19 residues. CDR3 nucleotides: TGTGCCAGCAGCCGGACAGGACTAGCGGGGGACTGGTGGCAAGAGACCCAGTACTTC. It translates to CASSRTGLAGDWWQETQYF.

Only one count was recorded for this clone. The chain uses TRBV4-1 and TRBJ2-5; weak D call: TRBD1 (5 bases). Germline V gene sequence: CDR1 MGHRA, CDR2 YSYEKL. CDR3 size: 18 residues. Trimming stripped 0 bases from V and 5 bases from J, with 22 bases between. CDR3 DNA: TGCGCCAGCAGCCAAGAGGACAAACACCCGGAGTTAGGGGAGACCCAGTACTTC. It codes for CASSQEDKHPELGETQYF.

This rearrangement joins TRBV11-2 to TRBJ2-2; tentatively, D is TRBD2 (6 bases). Trimming took 4 bases from V and 6 from J, leaving 15 bases between them. Germline V CDR1 and CDR2: SGHAT, FQNNGV. The CDR3 totals 15 residues. The CDR3 is CASSSGTQGAGELFF. The CDR3, as DNA: TGTGCCAGCAGCTCCGGGACTCAAGGGGCCGGGGAGCTGTTTTTT.

The J gene is TRBJ2-3, the V gene TRBV7-8, with a possible D match to TRBD2 (5 bases). The V end lost 3 bases, the J end lost 7 bases, and 11 bases lay between the germline ends. The CDR3 runs to 13 residues. Germline V gene sequence: CDR1 SGHVS, CDR2 FQNEAQ. CDR3 sequence reads: CASSLIRGHTQYF. The CDR3 DNA sequence: TGTGCCAGCAGCTTGATACGAGGGCATACGCAGTATTTT.

DNA of the CDR3: TGTGCCAGCAGTTTATTACAGGGCTACACCTTC. Translated: CASSLLQGYTF. This chain joins TRBV12-3 or TRBV12-4 and TRBJ1-2; D is undetermined. This CDR3 region has 11 residues. V was shortened by 2 bases and J by 8 bases, with 6 bases between the two germline ends.

The rearrangement links TRBV6-4 to TRBJ1-2, with 9 bases that match TRBD1. The J segment lost 4 bases and the V segment lost 6 bases, leaving 9 bases of the junction unmatched. Germline lookup yields CDR1 MRHNA and CDR2 SNTAGT. This CDR3 region has 15 residues. Here the CDR3 DNA reads TGTGCCAGCAGAGCTACCGGGACAGGGACCTATGGCTACACCTTC. Its protein product is CASRATGTGTYGYTF.

The CDR3 sequence: CASKEGGATDTQYF. The CDR3 bases are TGTGCCAGTAAGGAGGGGGGCGCCACAGATACGCAGTATTTT. The chain couples TRBV19 to TRBJ2-3, with D perhaps being TRBD1 or TRBD2 (6 bases each). CDR3 length: 14 residues. Germline CDR1 reads LNHDA; CDR2 reads SQIVND (reference sequence). V was cut by 7 bases and J by 2 bases, with 13 bases left in between.

The chain joins TRBV6-5 to TRBJ2-1; 8 bases are shared with TRBD2. Germline CDR1 reads MNHEY; CDR2 reads SVGAGI. V gave up 10 bases and J gave up 8 bases; unmatched junction bases: 13. The CDR3 contains 14 residues. CDR3 protein: CATTLRGGADEQFF. For the CDR3, the DNA is TGTGCCACCACACTCCGGGGGGGGGCGGATGAGCAGTTCTTC.

The chain is built from TRBV9 and TRBJ2-7; 8 nucleotides line up with TRBD1. This CDR3 spans 17 amino acids. The germline CDR1 and CDR2 sequences are SGDLS and YYNGEE. Unmatched junction bases numbered 13, after V lost 0 bases and J lost 5 bases. Here the CDR3 reads CASSVDPGTGPGDEQYF. As DNA, the CDR3 is TGTGCCAGCAGCGTAGACCCCGGGACAGGCCCTGGCGACGAGCAGTACTTC.

This clone was seen a single time. In DNA form, the CDR3 reads TGTGCCAGCAGTTCCCCCTACTATGGCTACACCTTC. This codes for CASSSPYYGYTF. This sequence joins TRBV12-3 or TRBV12-4 and TRBJ1-2; D remains unclear. The CDR3 totals 12 residues. Trimming took 4 bases from V and 3 from J, leaving 6 bases between them.

The chain uses TRBV6-5 and TRBJ1-4, with 8 bases identical to TRBD1. The CDR3 totals 14 residues. Trimming at V came to 11 bases and at J to 8 bases, leaving 13 bases not matched to a gene. From germline, CDR1 is MNHEY and CDR2 SVGAGI. As DNA, the CDR3 is TGTGCCTCGGCGAGACAGGGGCTCGGGGAAAAACTGTTTTTT. Translated: CASARQGLGEKLFF.

V is TRBV19 and J is TRBJ2-7; D may be TRBD1 (5 bases). The length of the CDR3 is 12 residues. The germline V and J ends were trimmed by 6 bases and 2 bases, with 8 bases remaining between them. Germline V CDR1 and CDR2: LNHDA, SQIVND (reference sequence). The CDR3: CASRDTTYEQYF. The CDR3 region has the DNA TGTGCCAGTAGGGACACCACCTACGAGCAGTACTTC.

The rearrangement links TRBV12-5 to TRBJ1-2, with D uncertain. Germline lookup yields CDR1 LGHNT and CDR2 FRNRAP. The CDR3 is 15 amino acids. Deletions cut 6 bases from V and 7 bases from J, with 21 bases between. The CDR3 DNA is TGTGCTAGTGGGGGTATTTCATCGGTGGCGCTTGGCTACACCTTC. This sequence encodes CASGGISSVALGYTF.

The V gene is TRBV27, the J gene TRBJ1-1, with unresolved D. The V gene lost 5 bases and the J gene lost 1 base, with 8 bases spanning the gap. Germline V gene lookup returns CDR1 MNHEY and CDR2 SMNVEV (reference sequence). This CDR3 is built from 13 residues. CDR3 DNA: TGTGCCAGCAGTGTAGGATGGAACACTGAAGCTTTCTTT. Residues: CASSVGWNTEAFF.

This chain uses TRBV23-1 with TRBJ1-5, with 7 bases that match TRBD1. TRBV23-1 qualifies as an ORF whose function is uncertain. The length of the CDR3 is 17 residues. Germline trimming cut 7 bases from V and 6 bases from J; bases unmatched to any gene: 18. CDR3 residues: CASNIPDRADAAQPQHF. CDR3 nucleotide sequence: TGCGCCAGCAATATACCAGACAGGGCTGATGCTGCTCAGCCCCAGCATTTT.

The rearrangement joins TRBV6-2 or TRBV6-3 to TRBJ2-5; 9 bases are a match to TRBD2. CDR1 is MNHEY and CDR2 is SVGEGT in the germline V gene. V lost 2 bases and J lost 5; bases outside the gene matches: 3. This CDR3 is built from 14 residues. DNA of the CDR3: TGTGCCAGCAGTTACGCGGGGGGGCGGGAGACCCAGTACTTC. Its translation: CASSYAGGRETQYF.

This clone came up a few times. The V and J genes are TRBV6-1 and TRBJ2-1; 11 bases are a match to TRBD2. The CDR3 length is 15 residues. Germline V gene lookup returns CDR1 MNHNS and CDR2 SASEGT. The J segment lost 9 bases and the V segment lost 2 bases, leaving 6 bases of the junction unmatched. For the CDR3, the DNA is TGTGCCAGCAGTGAAAGTAGCGGGGGGGCCGGTGAGCAGTTCTTC. As protein: CASSESSGGAGEQFF.

This clone was seen a single time. The gene calls are TRBV12-3 or TRBV12-4 and TRBJ1-6; no definite D call. V lost 2 bases, J lost 12 bases, and 5 bases lay in between. The CDR3 totals 11 residues. For the CDR3, the DNA is TGTGCCAGCAGTTTAACCGAACCCCTCCACTTT. This sequence encodes CASSLTEPLHF.

The chain couples TRBV2 to TRBJ2-3; TRBD2 agrees at 7 bases. The V and J ends lost 11 bases and 4 bases, in that order; junction bases with no gene match: 3. Germline CDR1 is SNHLY and CDR2 is FYNNEI. The CDR3 covers 11 residues. The CDR3 nucleotides are TGTGCCGGGGGGGGTTCAGATACGCAGTATTTT. Protein sequence: CAGGGSDTQYF.

The gene calls are TRBV27 and TRBJ2-1; TRBD2 aligns across 8 bases. Germline CDR1 reads MNHEY; CDR2 reads SMNVEV (reference sequence). CDR3 length: 15 residues. V lost 6 bases, J lost 5 bases, and 9 bases stayed unmatched. CDR3 DNA sequence: TGTGCCAGCAGATATAGCGGGACTAGTGACAATGAGCAGTTCTTC. Residues: CASRYSGTSDNEQFF.

The chain joins TRBV23-1 to TRBJ1-5; D gene unclear. TRBV23-1 belongs to the ORF category, with a function that is uncertain. The ends were cut back, 2 bases at V and 4 bases at J, with 15 bases in the middle. This CDR3 region has 16 residues. Here the CDR3 reads CASSQRRGVRNQPQHF. The CDR3 DNA reads as TGCGCCAGCAGTCAACGCCGTGGGGTACGGAATCAGCCCCAGCATTTT.

The V call is TRBV2, the J call TRBJ1-5; D gene uncertain. V lost 6 bases to trimming and J lost 2 bases, with 20 bases between them. Germline CDR1 SNHLY, CDR2 FYNNEI. The CDR3 consists of 17 residues. In nucleotides, the CDR3 is TGTGCCAGCAGGCCTAACGCCGGGCACGACGGCAATCAGCCCCAGCATTTT. Translation: CASRPNAGHDGNQPQHF.